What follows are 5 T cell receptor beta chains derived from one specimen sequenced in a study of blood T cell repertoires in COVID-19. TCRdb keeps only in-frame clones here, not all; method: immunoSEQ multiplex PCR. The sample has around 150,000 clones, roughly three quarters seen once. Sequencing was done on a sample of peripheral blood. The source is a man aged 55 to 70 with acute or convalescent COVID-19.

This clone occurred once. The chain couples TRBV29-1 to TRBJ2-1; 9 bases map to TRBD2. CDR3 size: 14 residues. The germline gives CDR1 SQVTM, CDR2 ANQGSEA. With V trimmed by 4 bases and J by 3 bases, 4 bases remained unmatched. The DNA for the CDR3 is TGCAGCGTTGTAGGTAGCGGGAGCTACAATGAGCAGTTCTTC. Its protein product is CSVVGSGSYNEQFF.

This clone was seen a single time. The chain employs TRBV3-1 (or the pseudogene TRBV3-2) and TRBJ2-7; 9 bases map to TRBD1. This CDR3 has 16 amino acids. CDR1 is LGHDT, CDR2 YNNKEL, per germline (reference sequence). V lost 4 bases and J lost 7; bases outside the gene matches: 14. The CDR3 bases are TGTGCCAGCAGCCTAGAACCGGGACAGGGTGTTTCTGAGCAGTACTTC. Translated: CASSLEPGQGVSEQYF.

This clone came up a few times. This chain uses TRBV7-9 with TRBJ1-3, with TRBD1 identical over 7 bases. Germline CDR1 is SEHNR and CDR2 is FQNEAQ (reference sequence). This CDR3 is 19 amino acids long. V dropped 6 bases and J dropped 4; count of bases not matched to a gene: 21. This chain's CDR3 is CASRKLRGQPLTEGNTIYF. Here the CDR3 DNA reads TGTGCCAGCAGAAAACTCAGGGGACAGCCCTTGACCGAAGGAAACACCATATATTTT.

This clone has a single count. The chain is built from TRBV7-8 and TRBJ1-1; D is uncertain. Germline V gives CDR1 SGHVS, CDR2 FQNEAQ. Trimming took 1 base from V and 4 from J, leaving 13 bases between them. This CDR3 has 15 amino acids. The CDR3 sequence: CASSLGEDRRTEAFF. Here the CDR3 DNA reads TGTGCCAGCAGCTTAGGTGAGGATCGTCGCACTGAAGCTTTCTTT.

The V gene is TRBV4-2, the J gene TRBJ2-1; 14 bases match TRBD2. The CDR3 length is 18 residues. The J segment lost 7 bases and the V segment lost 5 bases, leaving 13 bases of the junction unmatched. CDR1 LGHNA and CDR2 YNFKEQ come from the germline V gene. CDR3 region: CASSVPRGLAGVGNEQFF. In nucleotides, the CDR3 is TGTGCCAGCAGCGTGCCCCGGGGACTAGCGGGAGTGGGGAATGAGCAGTTCTTC.